The 23 T cell receptor beta chains in this list originate from one sample, sequenced in a study of T cells in Graves' hyperthyroidism and ophthalmopathy. Amplified TCR beta CDR3 regions came from RNA transcripts. A set of HTBI primers served as the primers for a first-round RT-PCR of the TCR CDR3. Each CDR3 protein is one row after TCRdb ran MiXCR on the multiplex PCR reads. The table includes about 520,000 distinct CDR3 sequences, around a quarter detected once. The material sequenced was blood. The receptors originated from a woman under 40 with Graves' ophthalmopathy.

This clonotype came up many times. The chain links TRBV12-3 or TRBV12-4 to TRBJ2-2; D unclear. CDR3 length: 17 amino acids. V dropped 1 base and J dropped 4 bases, with 16 bases sitting between them. The CDR3 nucleotides read TGTGCCAGCAGTTTAGGAGCAACCGCTTTGGGCACCGGGGAGCTGTTTTTT. It specifies CASSLGATALGTGELFF.

This clonotype was picked up many times. The rearrangement links TRBV5-1 to TRBJ1-1; D not certain. The CDR3 consists of 14 residues. V lost 4 bases and J 1 base, leaving 11 bases between the germline ends. Germline loops: CDR1 SGHRS, CDR2 YFSETQ. CDR3 nucleotide sequence: TGCGCCAGCAGCCCGGACGGCAAGAACACTGAAGCTTTCTTT. The encoded protein is CASSPDGKNTEAFF.

The rearrangement links TRBV5-1 to TRBJ2-4; 10 nucleotides line up with TRBD1. With V trimmed by 5 bases and J by 7 bases, 6 bases remained unmatched. Germline values: CDR1 SGHRS, CDR2 YFSETQ. CDR3 length: 14 residues. CDR3 protein: CASRPGQGVNIQYF. The CDR3 DNA reads TGCGCCAGCAGACCAGGACAGGGGGTGAACATTCAGTACTTC. The whole variable domain, remainder taken from reference TRBV5-1 and TRBJ2-4, is KAGVTQTPRYLIKTRGQQVTLSCSPISGHRSVSWYQQTPGQGLQFLFEYFSETQRNKGNFPGRFSGRQFSNSRSEMNVSTLELGDSALYLCASRPGQGVNIQYFGAGTRLSVL.

This clonotype was seen at least ten times. V usage is TRBV28 and J usage is TRBJ1-5; no definite D call. Trimming cost V 7 bases and J 4 bases, with 8 bases left between them. The CDR3 runs 12 residues. The germline CDR1 and CDR2 sequences are MDHEN and SYDVKM. The CDR3 region is CASNSVNQPQHF. The CDR3 coding sequence is TGTGCCAGCAATTCGGTAAATCAGCCCCAGCATTTT. The full variable domain, completed using reference TRBV28 and TRBJ1-5, is DVKVTQSSRYLVKRTGEKVFLECVQDMDHENMFWYRQDPGLGLRLIYFSYDVKMKEKGDIPEGYSVSREKKERFSLILESASTNQTSMYLCASNSVNQPQHFGDGTRLSIL.

The J gene is TRBJ1-1, the V gene TRBV12-3 or TRBV12-4; D gene unclear. The CDR3 extends over 14 amino acids. The ends were cut back, 2 bases at V and 3 bases at J, with 10 bases in the middle. The CDR3 spells CASSLPGRYTEAFF. The CDR3 DNA is TGTGCCAGCAGTTTACCGGGGAGGTACACTGAAGCTTTCTTT.

This clonotype was detected ten times or more. This sequence joins TRBV28 and TRBJ1-5; possible D gene TRBD1, 5 bases. Per germline, CDR1 MDHEN and CDR2 SYDVKM. The CDR3 has 14 residues. V lost 3 bases and J 5 bases, leaving 11 bases between the germline ends. CDR3 DNA: TGTGCCAGCAGTTTGTTCGGCAGGGATCAGCCCCAGCATTTT. It codes for CASSLFGRDQPQHF. The complete variable domain, with remaining parts taken from reference TRBV28 and TRBJ1-5, reads DVKVTQSSRYLVKRTGEKVFLECVQDMDHENMFWYRQDPGLGLRLIYFSYDVKMKEKGDIPEGYSVSREKKERFSLILESASTNQTSMYLCASSLFGRDQPQHFGDGTRLSIL.

V usage is TRBV20-1 and J usage is TRBJ1-1; D unclear. The V gene's germline CDR1 is DFQATT and CDR2 SNEGSKA (reference sequence). V was cut by 3 bases and J by 3 bases, with 11 bases left in between. The CDR3 consists of 13 residues. This CDR3 reads CSAREPGYTEAFF. In DNA form, the CDR3 reads TGCAGTGCTAGGGAACCGGGGTACACTGAAGCTTTCTTT.

This chain connects TRBV13 to TRBJ2-7, with 7 nucleotides matching TRBD1. The CDR3 is 15 residues long. Germline V gene sequence: CDR1 PRHDT, CDR2 FYEKMQ (reference sequence). The V gene end was trimmed by 5 bases and the J gene end by 0 bases; junction bases not matched to a gene: 7. The CDR3 here is CASSTGQVASYEQYF. Here the CDR3 DNA reads TGTGCCAGCAGCACCGGACAGGTTGCCTCCTACGAGCAGTACTTC.

The chain links TRBV12-3 or TRBV12-4 to TRBJ1-2; TRBD1 is a possible D gene (5 bases). The V end was cut by 3 bases, the J end by 6 bases, with 8 bases between. The CDR3 has 12 residues. In nucleotides, the CDR3 is TGTGCCAGCAGTTTCGTGGGGGATGGCTACACCTTC. This sequence encodes CASSFVGDGYTF.

This clonotype appeared a single time. The chain is built from TRBV14 and TRBJ1-2; 9 positions agree with TRBD1. V shed 1 base and J 4 bases; nucleotides not matched to a gene: 10. CDR1 is SGHDN, CDR2 FVKESK, per germline. The CDR3 runs 17 residues. The CDR3 DNA follows: TGTGCCAGCAGCCAAGGTCGATGGACAGGGGTCCCCTATGGCTACACCTTC. The encoded protein is CASSQGRWTGVPYGYTF.

This clonotype was counted ten times or more. This rearrangement joins TRBV10-3 to TRBJ1-2; D uncertain. Trimming left V 2 bases short and J 5 bases short, with 12 bases between. Germline V CDR1 and CDR2: ENHRY, SYGVKD. The CDR3 length is 14 residues. As DNA, the CDR3 is TGTGCCATCAGTGAGGCGGCGTCCCAGTATGGCTACACCTTC. This sequence encodes CAISEAASQYGYTF.

V is TRBV30 and J is TRBJ1-5; possible D gene TRBD1, 5 bases. Per germline, CDR1 GTSNPN and CDR2 SVGIG (reference sequence). V shed 2 bases and J shed 4 bases, with 9 bases lying between them. The CDR3 is 13 residues long. DNA of the CDR3: TGTGCCTGGAGTCCCCCAGGGAATCAGCCCCAGCATTTT. Amino acid sequence: CAWSPPGNQPQHF.

There are a few counts of this clonotype. The V call is TRBV12-3 or TRBV12-4, the J call TRBJ2-2; D perhaps matches TRBD1 (6 bases). The CDR3 length is 14 residues. Trimming cost V 6 bases and J 5 bases, with 13 bases left between them. The CDR3 nucleotides read TGTGCCAGCAGGGTGGGGGCCAGGACCGGGGAGCTGTTTTTT. This codes for CASRVGARTGELFF.

The chain recombines TRBV6-4 with TRBJ2-5; either TRBD1 or TRBD2 may fit D (5 bases each). The germline V and J ends were trimmed by 6 bases and 5 bases, with 16 bases remaining between them. Germline V gene sequence: CDR1 MRHNA, CDR2 SNTAGT. The CDR3 covers 14 residues. CDR3 sequence reads: CASSQDWGSETQYF. For the CDR3, the DNA is TGTGCCAGCAGCCAAGATTGGGGGTCCGAGACCCAGTACTTC.

The chain has TRBV20-1 and TRBJ2-5; no firm D call. Trimming removed 1 base from V and 6 bases from J, with 15 bases in between. The CDR3 consists of 14 residues. Germline V gene sequence: CDR1 DFQATT, CDR2 SNEGSKA (reference sequence). The CDR3: CSARGVDVGKTQYF. Written as DNA, the CDR3 is TGCAGTGCTAGAGGCGTAGATGTGGGGAAGACCCAGTACTTC.

V gene TRBV28 combines with J gene TRBJ2-5; tentative D call: TRBD2 (6 bases). Germline values: CDR1 MDHEN, CDR2 SYDVKM. V lost 8 bases and J lost 5, with 15 bases in between. This CDR3 is 13 amino acids long. The CDR3 sequence is CASLDWGGETQYF. The CDR3 nucleotides read TGTGCCAGCCTAGATTGGGGAGGCGAGACCCAGTACTTC.

The J gene is TRBJ1-2, the V gene TRBV6-2 or TRBV6-3, with 9 nucleotides matching TRBD1. The V gene's germline CDR1 is MNHEY and CDR2 SVGEGT. CDR3 length: 13 amino acids. The junction had 6 bases not matched to a gene; V was cut back by 6 bases and J by 7 bases. CDR3 protein: CASRPGQGGGYTF. CDR3 DNA sequence: TGTGCCAGCAGACCGGGACAGGGAGGTGGCTACACCTTC.

This chain connects TRBV2 to TRBJ1-5; 7 bases are shared with TRBD1. This CDR3 is built from 15 residues. Germline CDR1 is SNHLY and CDR2 is FYNNEI. With V trimmed by 3 bases and J by 6 bases, 8 bases remained unmatched. The CDR3 nucleotides are TGTGCCAGCAGTGATCTGACAGGGTTGGGTCAGCCCCAGCATTTT. Its translation is CASSDLTGLGQPQHF. Filled out from reference TRBV2 and TRBJ1-5, the complete variable domain reads EPEVTQTPSHQVTQMGQEVILRCVPISNHLYFYWYRQILGQKVEFLVSFYNNEISEKSEIFDDQFSVERPDGSNFTLKIRSTKLEDSAMYFCASSDLTGLGQPQHFGDGTRLSIL.

This clonotype has at least ten counts. The chain joins TRBV6-5 to TRBJ2-7; 11 bases match TRBD2. The V gene's germline CDR1 is MNHEY and CDR2 SVGAGI. The V and J ends lost 7 bases and 4 bases, in that order; junction bases with no gene match: 12. This CDR3 has 16 amino acids. The CDR3 region has the DNA TGTGCCAGCACTAAGGCCAGCGGGACTAGCGGTTACGAGCAGTACTTC. This encodes CASTKASGTSGYEQYF.

This clonotype came up a few times. V gene TRBV6-5 combines with J gene TRBJ1-2, with 9 bases identical to TRBD1. This CDR3 spans 15 amino acids. Germline-derived CDR1 and CDR2 are MNHEY and SVGAGI. V shed 5 bases, J shed 4 bases, and the junction held 8 bases outside the gene matches. The DNA of the CDR3 is TGTGCCAGCAGTACCGACAGGGGGTTCGGCTATGGCTACACCTTC. Protein sequence: CASSTDRGFGYGYTF.

This clonotype was counted a few times. This CDR3 reads CASSLNLGRNQPQHF. The CDR3 DNA is TGTGCCAGCAGTTTAAACCTGGGGCGCAATCAGCCCCAGCATTTT. J is TRBJ1-5 and V is TRBV28; D might be TRBD1 (5 bases). This CDR3 is 15 amino acids long. The germline V and J ends were trimmed by 2 bases and 2 bases, with 10 bases remaining between them. Germline V lookup: CDR1 MDHEN, CDR2 SYDVKM.

The chain links TRBV12-3 or TRBV12-4 to TRBJ1-5, with D unclear. V was clipped by 2 bases and J by 0 bases, with 11 bases between them. There are 16 residues in the CDR3. DNA of the CDR3: TGTGCCAGCAGTTTAAGACGGACTTATAGCAATCAGCCCCAGCATTTT. It yields the protein CASSLRRTYSNQPQHF.

This clonotype was detected many times. This chain connects TRBV20-1 to TRBJ2-7, with TRBD1 as a possible D gene (7 bases). This CDR3 region has 12 residues. Germline lookup yields CDR1 DFQATT and CDR2 SNEGSKA (reference sequence). V was cut by 4 bases and J by 2 bases, with 9 bases left in between. CDR3 DNA: TGCAGTGCTACAGGGGGGACCTACGAGCAGTACTTC. Protein: CSATGGTYEQYF.